This T cell receptor (beta chain) derives from a study of T cell responses to AZD1222 COVID-19 vaccine. Of note for this clone: Its target is unknown.

Germline CDR1 is MNHNY and CDR2 is SVGAGI (reference sequence). The CDR3 is made up of 16 amino acids. The V and J ends lost 0 bases and 5 bases, in that order; junction bases with no gene match: 8. Overall study results and limits: Only after the peak T cell response were repertoires sampled. Researchers report vaccine-associated CD4 TCRs spanning spike, with dominance at 160-218 and 743-854. Donors were chiefly white British, with a greater number of females, and clonal diversity was perhaps underestimated. Baseline serostatus was positive in only six or seven AZD1222 recipients.

Clones were read by immunoSEQ multiplex PCR, and TCRdb kept only the in-frame ones, dropping some. Of roughly 190,000 clones listed, approximately 90% are singletons. This rearrangement joins TRBV6-6 to TRBJ2-5; the match to TRBD2 covers 8 bases. The source material was peripheral blood, sampled on day 0 of AZD1222 vaccination. The source of this sequence is an adult in good health. The CDR3 reads CASSYSSGSGRETQYF. The CDR3 DNA reads TGTGCCAGCAGTTACTCGAGCGGGAGTGGACGGGAGACCCAGTACTTC.